Listed below are T cell receptor beta chains from one sample, sequenced in a study of beta chain features in type 1 diabetes. Clones were sequenced by immunoSEQ multiplex PCR, and TCRdb holds only the in-frame ones, with some missing. The repertoire holds under 250,000 clones, with about 14% as singletons. Sequenced sample: naive CD4+ T cells from blood. These receptor sequences come from a man aged 25 to 40 with type 1 diabetes. CDR3s include the opening cysteine and the closing phenylalanine or tryptophan. D genes are given only for firm matches. Only part of the rows carry a size: once, few, many, or a class if the clone is expanded.

CDR3 protein: CASSPPIAAGVAGELFF
CDR3 DNA: TGTGCCAGCAGTCCACCGATCGCGGCAGGGGTGGCCGGGGAGCTGTTTTTT
J gene: TRBJ2-2
D gene: NA
clone size: few
V gene: TRBV7-9

CDR3 protein: CASSLRGNTEAFF
CDR3 DNA: TGTGCCAGTAGCCTCAGGGGGAACACTGAAGCTTTCTTT
J gene: TRBJ1-1
D gene: NA
clone size: few
V gene: TRBV6-1

CDR3 protein: CASSYSNLLTDTQYF
CDR3 DNA: TGTGCCAGCAGTTACTCGAATTTACTCACAGATACGCAGTATTTT
J gene: TRBJ2-3
D gene: NA
clone size: NA
V gene: TRBV6-6

CDR3 protein: CASSPSGLAGDNEQFF
CDR3 DNA: TGTGCCAGCAGCCCGTCGGGACTAGCGGGGGACAATGAGCAGTTCTTC
J gene: TRBJ2-1
D gene: TRBD2
clone size: NA
V gene: TRBV14

CDR3 protein: CASSQPHSYEQYF
CDR3 DNA: TGTGCCAGCAGCCAACCTCACAGCTACGAGCAGTACTTC
J gene: TRBJ2-7
D gene: NA
clone size: NA
V gene: TRBV4-2

CDR3 protein: CASSPPAVSGELFF
CDR3 DNA: TGTGCCAGCTCACCACCGGCAGTATCGGGGGAGCTGTTTTTT
J gene: TRBJ2-2
D gene: NA
clone size: few
V gene: TRBV18

CDR3 protein: CATSRDHGAVQPQHF
CDR3 DNA: TGTGCCACCAGCAGAGATCATGGGGCCGTTCAGCCCCAGCATTTT
J gene: TRBJ1-5
D gene: NA
clone size: few
V gene: TRBV15

CDR3 protein: CASSPDRGGQPQHF
CDR3 DNA: TGCGCCAGCAGCCCCGACAGGGGCGGTCAGCCCCAGCATTTT
J gene: TRBJ1-5
D gene: TRBD1
clone size: few
V gene: TRBV5-1

CDR3 protein: CSASPTGDTEAFF
CDR3 DNA: TGCAGCGCGTCACCGACAGGAGACACTGAAGCTTTCTTT
J gene: TRBJ1-1
D gene: NA
clone size: few
V gene: TRBV29-1

CDR3 protein: CAISGLAKPTEQFF
CDR3 DNA: TGTGCCATCAGCGGACTAGCCAAGCCGACTGAGCAGTTCTTC
J gene: TRBJ2-1
D gene: TRBD2
clone size: NA
V gene: TRBV10-3

CDR3 protein: CASSRTGYEQYF
CDR3 DNA: TGTGCCAGCAGCCGGACAGGTTACGAGCAGTACTTC
J gene: TRBJ2-7
D gene: TRBD1
clone size: few
V gene: TRBV11-3

CDR3 protein: CASSQGTGTGGGDTQYF
CDR3 DNA: TGTGCCAGCAGCCAAGGAACTGGGACAGGGGGAGGCGATACGCAGTATTTT
J gene: TRBJ2-3
D gene: TRBD1
clone size: NA
V gene: TRBV14

CDR3 protein: CASSELGLPLGTQYF
CDR3 DNA: TGTGCCAGCAGTGAACTAGGTCTACCTTTGGGGACCCAGTACTTC
J gene: TRBJ2-5
D gene: NA
clone size: NA
V gene: TRBV6-1

CDR3 protein: CASSPGPSGAYNEQFF
CDR3 DNA: TGTGCCAGCTCACCAGGCCCTAGCGGGGCCTACAATGAGCAGTTCTTC
J gene: TRBJ2-1
D gene: TRBD2
clone size: NA
V gene: TRBV18

CDR3 protein: CAWGRSSYTF
CDR3 DNA: TGTGCCTGGGGGAGATCCAGCTACACCTTC
J gene: TRBJ1-2
D gene: NA
clone size: few
V gene: TRBV30

CDR3 protein: CASSPLQGDTEAFF
CDR3 DNA: TGTGCCAGCTCACCCCTACAGGGGGACACTGAAGCTTTCTTT
J gene: TRBJ1-1
D gene: TRBD1
clone size: few
V gene: TRBV18

CDR3 protein: CSVEPPSGGPYNEQFF
CDR3 DNA: TGCAGCGTTGAACCCCCTAGCGGGGGGCCGTACAATGAGCAGTTCTTC
J gene: TRBJ2-1
D gene: TRBD2
clone size: NA
V gene: TRBV29-1

CDR3 protein: CASSYRGRLGNEQFF
CDR3 DNA: TGTGCCAGCAGTTACAGGGGGCGCCTCGGCAATGAGCAGTTCTTC
J gene: TRBJ2-1
D gene: TRBD1
clone size: few
V gene: TRBV6-5

CDR3 protein: CASSPPGQGGEKLFF
CDR3 DNA: TGTGCCAGCAGCCCTCCGGGACAGGGAGGCGAAAAACTGTTTTTT
J gene: TRBJ1-4
D gene: TRBD1
clone size: few
V gene: TRBV14

CDR3 protein: CASSISRNTGELFF
CDR3 DNA: TGTGCCAGTAGTATTTCCAGGAACACCGGGGAGCTGTTTTTT
J gene: TRBJ2-2
D gene: NA
clone size: few
V gene: TRBV19

CDR3 protein: CAWSVLDLGDGYTF
CDR3 DNA: TGTGCCTGGAGTGTACTGGACCTCGGGGATGGCTACACCTTC
J gene: TRBJ1-2
D gene: NA
clone size: few
V gene: TRBV30

CDR3 protein: CASSPGGSFYEQYF
CDR3 DNA: TGTGCCAGCAGCCCAGGGGGTTCATTCTACGAGCAGTACTTC
J gene: TRBJ2-7
D gene: TRBD1
clone size: few
V gene: TRBV9

CDR3 protein: CASSFGEDEQYF
CDR3 DNA: TGCGCCAGCAGCTTCGGGGAGGACGAGCAGTACTTC
J gene: TRBJ2-7
D gene: NA
clone size: few
V gene: TRBV5-1

CDR3 protein: CASSSNRDTEQYF
CDR3 DNA: TGTGCCAGCAGCTCAAACCGGGACACCGAGCAGTACTTC
J gene: TRBJ2-7
D gene: NA
clone size: NA
V gene: TRBV11-3

CDR3 protein: CAWSVASGFFTDTQYF
CDR3 DNA: TGTGCCTGGAGTGTAGCTAGCGGGTTCTTTACAGATACGCAGTATTTT
J gene: TRBJ2-3
D gene: TRBD2
clone size: few
V gene: TRBV30

CDR3 protein: CASRGGLAGVGNEQFF
CDR3 DNA: TGTGCCAGCAGAGGGGGACTAGCGGGAGTGGGTAATGAGCAGTTCTTC
J gene: TRBJ2-1
D gene: TRBD2
clone size: NA
V gene: TRBV2

CDR3 protein: CASSPPAANTGELFF
CDR3 DNA: TGTGCCAGCTCACCACCGGCAGCGAACACCGGGGAGCTGTTTTTT
J gene: TRBJ2-2
D gene: NA
clone size: NA
V gene: TRBV18

CDR3 protein: CASSRGQGWPLNTEAFF
CDR3 DNA: TGCGCCAGCAGCCGTGGACAGGGGTGGCCCCTGAACACTGAAGCTTTCTTT
J gene: TRBJ1-1
D gene: TRBD1
clone size: NA
V gene: TRBV5-1

CDR3 protein: CASSNSGFSYEQYF
CDR3 DNA: TGTGCCAGCAGCAATAGCGGGTTCTCCTACGAGCAGTACTTC
J gene: TRBJ2-7
D gene: TRBD2
clone size: NA
V gene: TRBV7-9

CDR3 protein: CASSTGGGALETQYF
CDR3 DNA: TGTGCCAGCAGCACCGGAGGGGGGGCCTTGGAGACCCAGTACTTC
J gene: TRBJ2-5
D gene: NA
clone size: NA
V gene: TRBV7-9

CDR3 protein: CASSITGTRGNEQFF
CDR3 DNA: TGTGCCAGCAGCATCACCGGGACTAGAGGGAATGAGCAGTTCTTC
J gene: TRBJ2-1
D gene: TRBD2
clone size: NA
V gene: TRBV7-2

CDR3 protein: CSVEKERGSFGTEAFF
CDR3 DNA: TGCAGCGTTGAAAAGGAGAGAGGGAGCTTCGGCACTGAAGCTTTCTTT
J gene: TRBJ1-1
D gene: NA
clone size: few
V gene: TRBV29-1

CDR3 protein: CASSPTTGYEQYF
CDR3 DNA: TGTGCCAGCTCACCCACGACTGGCTACGAGCAGTACTTC
J gene: TRBJ2-7
D gene: NA
clone size: NA
V gene: TRBV18

CDR3 protein: CASSSGTSAGNEQFF
CDR3 DNA: TGTGCCAGCAGTTCCGGGACTAGCGCCGGCAATGAGCAGTTCTTC
J gene: TRBJ2-1
D gene: TRBD2
clone size: few
V gene: TRBV6-6

CDR3 protein: CASSLAGDGGELFF
CDR3 DNA: TGTGCCAGCAGCTTAGCAGGGGATGGCGGGGAGCTGTTTTTT
J gene: TRBJ2-2
D gene: NA
clone size: NA
V gene: TRBV7-9

CDR3 protein: CASSSRTGAYEQYF
CDR3 DNA: TGCGCCAGCAGCTCACGGACCGGGGCCTACGAGCAGTACTTC
J gene: TRBJ2-7
D gene: NA
clone size: NA
V gene: TRBV5-1

CDR3 protein: CSTSSGMNTEAFF
CDR3 DNA: TGCAGCACCTCATCGGGGATGAACACTGAAGCTTTCTTT
J gene: TRBJ1-1
D gene: NA
clone size: NA
V gene: TRBV29-1

CDR3 protein: CASSEHPNGGGGYTF
CDR3 DNA: TGTGCCAGCAGCGAACACCCCAACGGCGGTGGTGGCTACACCTTC
J gene: TRBJ1-2
D gene: NA
clone size: NA
V gene: TRBV2

CDR3 protein: CASRRQGAGANVLTF
CDR3 DNA: TGTGCCAGCAGACGACAGGGAGCTGGGGCCAACGTCCTGACTTTC
J gene: TRBJ2-6
D gene: TRBD1
clone size: NA
V gene: TRBV9

CDR3 protein: CASSEETSGIGNEQFF
CDR3 DNA: TGTGCCAGCAGTGAGGAGACTAGCGGGATAGGGAATGAGCAGTTCTTC
J gene: TRBJ2-1
D gene: TRBD2
clone size: NA
V gene: TRBV2

CDR3 protein: CASSPRSGSDEQFF
CDR3 DNA: TGTGCCAGCAGCCCCCGTAGCGGGAGCGATGAGCAGTTCTTC
J gene: TRBJ2-1
D gene: TRBD2
clone size: NA
V gene: TRBV7-6

CDR3 protein: CASSLPGQTYGYTF
CDR3 DNA: TGTGCCAGCAGCTTACCGGGACAGACCTATGGCTACACCTTC
J gene: TRBJ1-2
D gene: TRBD1
clone size: few
V gene: TRBV5-4

CDR3 protein: CASSEGAGVAFF
CDR3 DNA: TGTGCCAGCAGTGAAGGGGCAGGTGTGGCTTTCTTT
J gene: TRBJ1-1
D gene: NA
clone size: few
V gene: TRBV6-1

CDR3 protein: CASSLSAGNTDTQYF
CDR3 DNA: TGCGCCAGCAGCTTGTCCGCGGGGAACACAGATACGCAGTATTTT
J gene: TRBJ2-3
D gene: NA
clone size: few
V gene: TRBV5-1

CDR3 protein: CASSLVRDNEQFF
CDR3 DNA: TGTGCCAGCAGCTTAGTTCGTGACAATGAGCAGTTCTTC
J gene: TRBJ2-1
D gene: NA
clone size: NA
V gene: TRBV7-2

CDR3 protein: CAISELEGMNTEAFF
CDR3 DNA: TGTGCCATCAGTGAGTTGGAGGGCATGAACACTGAAGCTTTCTTT
J gene: TRBJ1-1
D gene: NA
clone size: NA
V gene: TRBV10-3